This T cell receptor beta chain was sequenced in a study of response to subunit inactivated influenza vaccine. Broader study findings: Authors suggested each seasonal influenza vaccination recruits few new T cells.

Remarks on this clonotype: Its antigen is as yet unknown.

From germline, CDR1 is SGHRS and CDR2 YFSETQ. J lost 5 bases, V lost 7 bases, and 5 bases had no gene match. The CDR3 sequence is 13 residues long. MiXCR was run by TCRdb on the RT-PCR reads, yielding one entry per CDR3 protein. The sample holds 400,000 to 550,000 distinct CDR3 sequences, 25% seen once. The TCR originated in a man aged 45-65 years who received an inactivated influenza vaccine. V gene TRBV5-1 combines with J gene TRBJ1-1; 10 bases agree with TRBD1. The sequenced sample was CD4+ T cells sorted from PBMCs, obtained around 5 days after vaccination. The CDR3 protein is CASGRTGGTEAFF. The CDR3, as DNA: TGCGCCAGCGGGAGGACAGGGGGGACTGAAGCTTTCTTT.